These 26 T cell receptor beta chains were sequenced from one sample in a study of T cell changes during pregnancy in multiple sclerosis. TCRdb's copy holds only in-frame clones and misses some; the assay was immunoSEQ multiplex PCR. The sample holds about 87,000 clones; around 95% are singletons and the top ten take 1.2% to 1.5%. The sequences come from peripheral blood, collected in the third trimester of pregnancy. These receptors originate from a female donor in good health, enrolled as a control in a pregnancy study.

This rearrangement joins TRBV5-1 to TRBJ2-5; 8 nucleotides agree with TRBD2. The germline V gene has CDR1 SGHRS and CDR2 YFSETQ. CDR3 length: 17 residues. The trim removed 1 base at V and 5 bases at J, leaving 13 bases unmatched. CDR3 bases: TGCGCCAGCAGCTTGACCTCGGGGGGGGCGTCAAGGGAGACCCAGTACTTC. Protein product: CASSLTSGGASRETQYF.

This clone was found once. This chain uses TRBV7-9 with TRBJ1-1, with D unresolved. Germline V gene lookup returns CDR1 SEHNR and CDR2 FQNEAQ (reference sequence). This CDR3 comprises 13 residues. V was shortened by 2 bases and J by 0 bases, with 4 bases between the two germline ends. The CDR3 nucleotides are TGTGCCAGCAGCTTATCCGTGAACACTGAAGCTTTCTTT. Translated, it gives CASSLSVNTEAFF.

The chain joins TRBV28 to TRBJ2-6; possible D gene TRBD1, 5 bases. Germline V lookup: CDR1 MDHEN, CDR2 SYDVKM. This CDR3 is 17 amino acids long. The V end was cut by 5 bases, the J end by 0 bases, with 14 bases between. The DNA of the CDR3 is TGTGCCAGCAGTGACGGACGGACAACCTCTGGGGCCAACGTCCTGACTTTC. Protein sequence: CASSDGRTTSGANVLTF.

The V and J genes are TRBV28 and TRBJ2-1; 9 nucleotides match TRBD1. The germline CDR1 and CDR2 sequences are MDHEN and SYDVKM. The J segment lost 3 bases and the V segment lost 6 bases, leaving 6 bases of the junction unmatched. CDR3 length: 15 amino acids. CDR3 DNA: TGTGCCAGCAGATTACAGGGGGCAGGCTACAATGAGCAGTTCTTC. This gives the protein CASRLQGAGYNEQFF. Full variable domain (outside the CDR3, taken from reference TRBV28 and TRBJ2-1): DVKVTQSSRYLVKRTGEKVFLECVQDMDHENMFWYRQDPGLGLRLIYFSYDVKMKEKGDIPEGYSVSREKKERFSLILESASTNQTSMYLCASRLQGAGYNEQFFGPGTRLTVL.

The V call is TRBV18, the J call TRBJ2-2, with D maybe TRBD1 (5 bases). This CDR3 comprises 15 residues. V was shortened by 2 bases and J by 4 bases, with 11 bases between the two germline ends. CDR1 KGHSH and CDR2 LQKENI come from the germline V gene. CDR3 bases: TGTGCCAGCTCACCAGAAGACAGCCGCACCGGGGAGCTGTTTTTT. It specifies CASSPEDSRTGELFF.

The chain links TRBV7-9 to TRBJ2-3; maybe TRBD1 (5 bases). Between the trimmed V and J ends, which lost 5 bases and 7 bases, there was a span of 10 bases. Germline V gene data show CDR1 as SEHNR and CDR2 as FQNEAQ (reference sequence). The CDR3 totals 12 residues. Written as DNA, the CDR3 is TGTGCCAGCAGCCAAGACAGACATACGCAGTATTTT. As protein: CASSQDRHTQYF.

This chain links TRBV10-3 with TRBJ1-1; TRBD1 is a possible D gene (6 bases). CDR1 and CDR2 (germline): ENHRY, SYGVKD. CDR3 size: 15 residues. V was shortened by 6 bases and J by 6 bases, with 20 bases between the two germline ends. The CDR3 DNA follows: TGTGCCATCAGACCCCCCCCGGACAGAACTTCTGAAGCTTTCTTT. This gives the protein CAIRPPPDRTSEAFF.

The chain employs TRBV5-1 and TRBJ2-5; TRBD2 matches 13 bases. V lost 4 bases to trimming and J lost 5 bases; unmatched junction nucleotides: 8. The length of the CDR3 is 16 residues. The germline CDR1 and CDR2 sequences are SGHRS and YFSETQ. For the CDR3, the DNA is TGCGCCAGCAGCGGCGGACTAGCGGGAGATGTTGAGACCCAGTACTTC. It is translated as CASSGGLAGDVETQYF.

The rearrangement uses TRBV27 and TRBJ2-7; 10 positions agree with TRBD2. Trimming removed 4 bases from V and 9 bases from J; junction bases left unmatched: 6. This CDR3 is built from 13 residues. Germline CDR1 reads MNHEY; CDR2 reads SMNVEV (reference sequence). CDR3 sequence reads: CASSSSGLAVQYF. The CDR3 DNA sequence: TGTGCCAGCAGTTCCTCAGGACTAGCGGTGCAGTACTTC.

This clone was recorded only once. The gene calls are TRBV11-2 and TRBJ1-1; possible D gene TRBD1, 5 bases. Germline lookup yields CDR1 SGHAT and CDR2 FQNNGV. V shed 1 base and J shed 3 bases, with 21 bases lying between them. The CDR3 totals 18 residues. The CDR3 coding sequence is TGTGCCAGCAGCTTAGTCCCTTCGGGGGTGGGGCGGGACACTGAAGCTTTCTTT. Translated: CASSLVPSGVGRDTEAFF.

The chain combines TRBV5-1 with TRBJ2-7; TRBD1 aligns across 9 bases. Germline loops: CDR1 SGHRS, CDR2 YFSETQ. V dropped 7 bases and J dropped 1; count of bases not matched to a gene: 3. This CDR3 is built from 13 residues. In DNA, the CDR3 is TGCGCCAGCCTGGGACAGGGATCCTACGAGCAGTACTTC. This sequence encodes CASLGQGSYEQYF.

V and J are TRBV2 and TRBJ2-6; D unresolved. Germline-derived CDR1 and CDR2 are SNHLY and FYNNEI. Trimming removed 3 bases from V and 0 bases from J, with 6 bases in between. The CDR3 spans 15 residues. CDR3 sequence: CASSDNFSGANVLTF. As DNA, the CDR3 is TGTGCCAGCAGTGATAATTTCTCTGGGGCCAACGTCCTGACTTTC.

For the CDR3, the DNA is TGTGCCAGCAGTTTTCTAGCGGACACAGATACGCAGTATTTT. It codes for CASSFLADTDTQYF. V usage is TRBV28 and J usage is TRBJ2-3, with 7 bases lining up with TRBD2. Germline-derived CDR1 and CDR2 are MDHEN and SYDVKM. The CDR3 is 14 residues long. The junction had 2 bases not matched to a gene; V was cut back by 3 bases and J by 2 bases.

The chain is built from TRBV19 and TRBJ2-5, with TRBD2 matching 7 bases. The V gene's germline CDR1 is LNHDA and CDR2 SQIVND (reference sequence). Trimming took 6 bases from V and 1 from J; bases not matched to a gene: 5. The CDR3 totals 14 residues. CDR3 residues: CASSSLAAQETQYF. CDR3 in DNA: TGTGCCAGTAGCAGCCTAGCGGCCCAAGAGACCCAGTACTTC.

This clone was recorded only once. The chain employs TRBV30 and TRBJ1-5; D unclear. Germline loops: CDR1 GTSNPN, CDR2 SVGIG (reference sequence). The CDR3 has 13 amino acids. V lost 0 bases to trimming and J lost 11 bases, with 14 bases between them. The CDR3 sequence: CAWSVRVGEAQHF. As DNA, the CDR3 is TGTGCCTGGAGTGTTCGGGTCGGGGAAGCCCAGCATTTT.

A single count supports this clone. The chain carries TRBV5-4 and TRBJ2-3; D unresolved. Trimming shortened V by 3 bases and J by 3 bases, and 14 bases separated the two germline ends. The V gene's germline CDR1 is SGHNT and CDR2 YYREEE (reference sequence). The CDR3 runs to 15 residues. The CDR3 region has the DNA TGTGCCAGCAGCTCTGCCCCACCCCTAACAGATACGCAGTATTTT. Its protein product is CASSSAPPLTDTQYF.

The chain is built from TRBV29-1 and TRBJ1-5; perhaps TRBD1 as D (5 bases). Trimming removed 4 bases from V and 3 bases from J, with 10 bases in between. This CDR3 is built from 13 residues. Germline CDR1 is SQVTM and CDR2 is ANQGSEA. CDR3 sequence reads: CSVARDHNQPQHF. For the CDR3, the DNA is TGCAGCGTTGCCAGGGATCACAATCAGCCCCAGCATTTT.

The chain recombines TRBV27 with TRBJ2-7; 11 bases align to TRBD2. The V gene's germline CDR1 is MNHEY and CDR2 SMNVEV (reference sequence). The CDR3 totals 16 residues. With 5 bases clipped from V and 6 bases from J, the junction kept 12 bases outside the gene matches. The CDR3 loop is CASSPRPLAGASEQYF. The CDR3 DNA follows: TGTGCCAGCAGTCCCCGGCCACTAGCGGGAGCAAGCGAGCAGTACTTC.

The chain has TRBV28 and TRBJ2-1; D ambiguous. Deletions cut 5 bases from V and 5 bases from J, with 10 bases between. The germline V gene encodes CDR1 MDHEN and CDR2 SYDVKM. The CDR3 is made up of 13 amino acids. The CDR3 bases are TGTGCCAGCAGTGAGCGAAGAAACAATGAGCAGTTCTTC. Protein: CASSERRNNEQFF.

V is TRBV6-1 and J is TRBJ2-1; 8 nucleotides align to TRBD1. CDR3 size: 15 residues. Germline V gene sequence: CDR1 MNHNS, CDR2 SASEGT. The junction had 5 bases not matched to a gene; V was cut back by 6 bases and J by 1 base. In DNA form, the CDR3 reads TGTGCCAGCAGGTTTGACAGGGGTTCCTACAATGAGCAGTTCTTC. This sequence encodes CASRFDRGSYNEQFF.

CDR3 in DNA: TGTGCCAGCAGCGTAGGACAGGGACTGGATGAGCAGTTCTTC. This codes for CASSVGQGLDEQFF. The gene calls are TRBV2 and TRBJ2-1; TRBD1 aligns across 8 bases. The CDR3 runs 14 residues. The V segment lost 6 bases and the J segment 8 bases; nucleotides outside the gene matches: 9. CDR1 and CDR2 (germline): SNHLY, FYNNEI.

This chain links TRBV11-2 with TRBJ2-7; D is ambiguous. Germline CDR1 is SGHAT and CDR2 is FQNNGV. This CDR3 region has 12 residues. V lost 1 base to trimming and J lost 4 bases, with 5 bases between them. CDR3 sequence: CASSLAIYEQYF. CDR3 in DNA: TGTGCCAGCAGCTTAGCTATTTACGAGCAGTACTTC.

The J gene is TRBJ2-1, the V gene TRBV19, with a possible D match to TRBD2 (6 bases). The CDR3 contains 16 residues. V gave up 3 bases and J gave up 2 bases, with 14 bases separating them. Per germline, CDR1 LNHDA and CDR2 SQIVND (reference sequence). The CDR3 reads CASSIPGGYPYNEQFF. DNA for the CDR3: TGTGCCAGTAGTATCCCTGGGGGGTACCCCTACAATGAGCAGTTCTTC. The variable domain in full, completed from reference TRBV19 and TRBJ2-1, reads DGGITQSPKYLFRKEGQNVTLSCEQNLNHDAMYWYRQDPGQGLRLIYYSQIVNDFQKGDIAEGYSVSREKKESFPLTVTSAQKNPTAFYLCASSIPGGYPYNEQFFGPGTRLTVL.

V is TRBV11-3 and J is TRBJ1-1, with TRBD1 matching over 8 bases. CDR1 SGHNT and CDR2 YENEEA come from the germline V gene. The CDR3 runs 13 residues. V lost 8 bases and J lost 4; bases outside the gene matches: 6. CDR3 amino acids: CASVTDRGTEAFF. DNA for the CDR3: TGTGCCAGCGTAACTGACAGGGGCACTGAAGCTTTCTTT.

The chain recombines TRBV19 with TRBJ2-3, with 7 nucleotides matching TRBD1. V shed 5 bases and J 0 bases; nucleotides not matched to a gene: 5. CDR1 is LNHDA, CDR2 SQIVND, per germline (reference sequence). The CDR3 totals 15 residues. The CDR3 sequence: CASSSPGQSTDTQYF. The CDR3 coding sequence is TGTGCCAGTAGTTCCCCGGGACAGAGCACAGATACGCAGTATTTT.

J is TRBJ2-7 and V is TRBV2; TRBD2 matches at 14 bases. The CDR3 has 15 residues. CDR1 is SNHLY and CDR2 is FYNNEI in the germline V gene. The J segment lost 4 bases and the V segment lost 4 bases, leaving 3 bases of the junction unmatched. For the CDR3, the DNA is TGTGCCAGCAGTGGACTAGCGGGAGGGCCGTACGAGCAGTACTTC. It translates to CASSGLAGGPYEQYF. The whole variable domain, remainder taken from reference TRBV2 and TRBJ2-7, is EPEVTQTPSHQVTQMGQEVILRCVPISNHLYFYWYRQILGQKVEFLVSFYNNEISEKSEIFDDQFSVERPDGSNFTLKIRSTKLEDSAMYFCASSGLAGGPYEQYFGPGTRLTVT.